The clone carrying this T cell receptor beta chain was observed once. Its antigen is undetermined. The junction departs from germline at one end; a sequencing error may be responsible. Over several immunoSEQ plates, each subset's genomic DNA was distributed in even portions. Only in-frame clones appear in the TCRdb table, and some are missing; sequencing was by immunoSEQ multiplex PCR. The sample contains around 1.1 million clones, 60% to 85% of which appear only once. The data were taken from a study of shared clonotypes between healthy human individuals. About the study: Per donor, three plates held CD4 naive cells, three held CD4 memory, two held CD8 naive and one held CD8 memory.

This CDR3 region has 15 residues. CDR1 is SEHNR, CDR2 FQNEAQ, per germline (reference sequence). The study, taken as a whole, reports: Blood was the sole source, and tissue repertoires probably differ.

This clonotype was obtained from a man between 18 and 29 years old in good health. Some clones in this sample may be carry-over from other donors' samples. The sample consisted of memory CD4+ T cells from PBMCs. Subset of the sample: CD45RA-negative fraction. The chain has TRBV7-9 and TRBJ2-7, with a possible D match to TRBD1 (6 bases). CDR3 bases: TGCGCCAGCAGCCAAGATCAGGGGTTGTCCTACGAGCAGTACTTC. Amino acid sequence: CASSQDQGLSYEQYF.